The next 24 T cell receptor beta chains were all read from a single sample in a study of patients and donors after allogeneic stem cell transplantation (dated by TCRdb to between 2020 and 2021). Library preparation used RT-PCR. The run used a NextSeq 550. The raw public data were reprocessed by TCRdb itself: fastp quality trimming at Q25, MiXCR clonotype calling, in-frame beta chains only. Every entry covers one CDR3 protein and lists the most common genes and DNA from its rows. The table for this sample lists about 150,000 distinct CDR3 sequences; roughly 22% of them were counted only once. Roughly a quarter of the sample belongs to the ten largest clones. The sequenced material came from blood, either unsorted or a sorted T cell fraction (not recorded which). Receptors originate from a human donor who was either an allogeneic HSCT recipient or a stem cell or donor lymphocyte infusion donor (not recorded which). It is not recorded whose cells these are; they may come from a transplant donor.

This clonotype was detected a few times. J is TRBJ1-2 and V is TRBV25-1; 10 bases align to TRBD1. The CDR3 totals 14 residues. From germline, CDR1 is MGHDK and CDR2 SYGVNS. J was trimmed by 8 bases and V by 5 bases; bases with no gene match: 8. The CDR3 region is CASSPTPGQGGYTF. CDR3 nucleotides: TGTGCCAGCAGTCCCACTCCGGGACAGGGGGGCTACACCTTC.

This clonotype showed up many times. The chain is built from TRBV29-1 and TRBJ1-4; D is possibly TRBD1 (5 bases). Trimming removed 0 bases at V and 7 bases at J, with 9 bases between. This CDR3 has 13 amino acids. CDR1 and CDR2 from the germline V gene are SQVTM and ANQGSEA. The CDR3 sequence is CSVEDFGGEKLFF. As DNA, the CDR3 is TGCAGCGTTGAAGATTTTGGGGGTGAAAAACTGTTTTTT.

J is TRBJ2-1 and V is TRBV7-8; D is ambiguous. The CDR3 is made up of 12 amino acids. Germline V CDR1 and CDR2: SGHVS, FQNEAQ. Trimming took off 6 bases at V and 4 bases at J, with 7 bases between the two ends. This chain's CDR3 is CASSLNYNEQFF. The DNA of the CDR3 is TGTGCCAGCAGTCTGAATTACAATGAGCAGTTCTTC. Full variable domain (remainder filled in from reference TRBV7-8 and TRBJ2-1): GAGVSQSPRYKVAKRGQDVALRCDPISGHVSLFWYQQALGQGPEFLTYFQNEAQLDKSGLPSDRFFAERPEGSVSTLKIQRTQQEDSAVYLCASSLNYNEQFFGPGTRLTVL.

The CDR3 bases are TGTGCCAGCAGCGCCGGACTAGGGAATGAGCAGTTCTTC. It translates to CASSAGLGNEQFF. The V and J genes are TRBV9 and TRBJ2-1; the match to TRBD2 covers 7 bases. Looked up from germline, CDR1 is SGDLS and CDR2 is YYNGEE. The CDR3 spans 13 residues. Unmatched junction bases numbered 4, after V lost 3 bases and J lost 7 bases.

This chain connects TRBV2 to TRBJ2-7, with TRBD1 matching over 8 bases. Trimming took 8 bases from V and 3 from J; bases not matched to a gene: 6. Germline loops: CDR1 SNHLY, CDR2 FYNNEI. This CDR3 spans 13 amino acids. This CDR3 is CASVGQGSYEQYF. CDR3 nucleotides: TGTGCCAGCGTCGGACAGGGTAGCTACGAGCAGTACTTC.

The table lists this clonotype with a few counts. V usage is TRBV4-2 and J usage is TRBJ1-4; 7 positions match TRBD1. Germline trimming cut 0 bases from V and 6 bases from J; bases unmatched to any gene: 7. The CDR3 runs 16 residues. Germline V gives CDR1 LGHNA, CDR2 YNFKEQ. CDR3: CASSQDSGGSYEKLFF. The CDR3 DNA reads as TGTGCCAGCAGCCAAGATTCAGGGGGGTCTTATGAAAAACTGTTTTTT.

The chain recombines TRBV7-6 with TRBJ2-5; the D is unclear. Germline lookup yields CDR1 SGHVS and CDR2 FNYEAQ. V lost 4 bases and J lost 0, with 9 bases in between. The CDR3 is 14 residues long. The CDR3 here is CASSSQPDQETQYF. The DNA of the CDR3 is TGTGCCAGCAGCTCACAGCCAGACCAAGAGACCCAGTACTTC.

This sequence joins TRBV11-2 and TRBJ1-1; possibly TRBD1 for D (6 bases). Between the trimmed V and J ends, which lost 3 bases and 6 bases, there was a span of 8 bases. This CDR3 comprises 12 residues. Looked up from germline, CDR1 is SGHAT and CDR2 is FQNNGV. Written as DNA, the CDR3 is TGTGCCAGCAGCTTGAACAGGGCTGAAGCTTTCTTT. Amino acid sequence: CASSLNRAEAFF.

This clonotype was seen a single time. The rearrangement uses TRBV12-3 or TRBV12-4 and TRBJ2-5; D is uncertain. The CDR3 loop spans 14 amino acids. V lost 5 bases, J lost 5 bases, and 15 bases lay in between. CDR3 DNA sequence: TGTGCCAGCAGTCTTTTAGACGGCCCGGAGACCCAGTACTTC. Protein sequence: CASSLLDGPETQYF.

The chain combines TRBV29-1 with TRBJ2-1, with TRBD1 matching 7 bases. V was clipped by 3 bases and J by 2 bases; unmatched bases: 7. The length of the CDR3 is 15 residues. Germline lookup yields CDR1 SQVTM and CDR2 ANQGSEA. CDR3 residues: CSVDGTVEAYNEQFF. DNA for the CDR3: TGCAGCGTTGACGGGACAGTCGAGGCCTACAATGAGCAGTTCTTC.

At least ten counts were recorded for this clonotype. This chain connects TRBV10-3 to TRBJ1-5, with 9 bases that match TRBD1. Germline trimming cut 4 bases from V and 7 bases from J; bases unmatched to any gene: 5. The CDR3 has 14 amino acids. Germline V gene lookup returns CDR1 ENHRY and CDR2 SYGVKD. The CDR3 reads CAISGGQGWQPQHF. In DNA, the CDR3 is TGTGCCATCAGTGGGGGACAGGGCTGGCAGCCCCAGCATTTT.

The rearrangement joins TRBV20-1 to TRBJ1-6; TRBD1 matches 7 bases. J gave up 7 bases and V 5 bases, and 11 bases lay outside the gene matches. CDR3 length equals 15 residues. In germline, CDR1 is DFQATT, CDR2 SNEGSKA (reference sequence). CDR3 in amino acids: CSARNRGRKNSPLHF. CDR3 bases: TGCAGTGCTCGGAACAGGGGACGGAAAAATTCACCCCTCCACTTT.

This clonotype occurred a few times. This chain uses TRBV6-5 with TRBJ1-1; D unresolved. CDR1 and CDR2 (germline): MNHEY, SVGAGI. The CDR3 contains 15 residues. V shed 2 bases and J shed 3 bases, with 13 bases lying between them. The CDR3 here is CASSYMPNLDTEAFF. The CDR3 bases are TGTGCCAGCAGTTACATGCCGAACTTGGACACTGAAGCTTTCTTT.

This clonotype has at least ten counts. The genes are TRBV7-7 and TRBJ1-1; no definite D call. Trimming stripped 5 bases from V and 0 bases from J, with 7 bases between. Per the germline V gene, CDR1 is SSHAT and CDR2 is FNYEAQ (reference sequence). The length of the CDR3 is 13 residues. The CDR3 is CASSRGVNTEAFF. CDR3 nucleotides: TGTGCCAGCAGCCGCGGGGTGAACACTGAAGCTTTCTTT. Supplemented by reference TRBV7-7 and TRBJ1-1, the full variable domain reads GAGVSQSPRYKVTKRGQDVTLRCDPISSHATLYWYQQALGQGPEFLTYFNYEAQPDKSGLPSDRFSAERPEGSISTLTIQRTEQRDSAMYRCASSRGVNTEAFFGQGTRLTVV.

The genes are TRBV10-3 and TRBJ2-1, with 15 bases lining up with TRBD2. The CDR3 totals 13 residues. Germline-derived CDR1 and CDR2 are ENHRY and SYGVKD. V shed 8 bases and J 7 bases; nucleotides not matched to a gene: 0. CDR3 coding DNA: TGTGCCATCGGGACTAGCGGGGGGAATGAGCAGTTCTTC. Translating it yields CAIGTSGGNEQFF.

About this clonotype itself: Sequence at one end of the junction differs from germline and may be a read error. The chain employs TRBV10-3 and TRBJ1-1, with 7 bases lining up with TRBD1. The CDR3 sequence is 13 residues long. The germline V gene has CDR1 ENHRY and CDR2 SYGVKD. For the CDR3, the DNA is TGTGCCATCAATGAGGGACAGCACACTGAAGCTTTCTTT. Protein product: CAINEGQHTEAFF.

The rearrangement uses TRBV7-9 and TRBJ1-1, with D perhaps matching TRBD1 (5 bases). The CDR3 is 16 amino acids. Trimming stripped 5 bases from V and 1 base from J, with 17 bases between. Germline values: CDR1 SEHNR, CDR2 FQNEAQ (reference sequence). The CDR3 sequence is CASSSGTRKGNTEAFF. The CDR3 DNA reads as TGTGCCAGCAGCAGCGGGACTCGTAAGGGGAACACTGAAGCTTTCTTT.

This chain links TRBV20-1 with TRBJ2-3; D is uncertain. The length of the CDR3 is 11 residues. Germline V lookup: CDR1 DFQATT, CDR2 SNEGSKA (reference sequence). Trimming cost V 2 bases and J 6 bases, with 6 bases left between them. The CDR3 DNA follows: TGCAGTGCTAGAAAGTCGGATACGCAGTATTTT. It encodes CSARKSDTQYF.

This clonotype was detected a few times. The V gene is TRBV25-1, the J gene TRBJ2-7; D tentatively fits TRBD1 or TRBD2 (6 bases each). Trimming took off 3 bases at V and 2 bases at J, with 20 bases between the two ends. The CDR3 has 17 amino acids. Germline V CDR1 and CDR2: MGHDK, SYGVNS. In DNA, the CDR3 is TGTGCCAGCAGTGACCCCCTTGGGGGGCTACGCGCCTACGAGCAGTACTTC. Amino acids: CASSDPLGGLRAYEQYF.

The V gene is TRBV3-1, the J gene TRBJ1-2; no clear D gene. Trimming cost V 1 base and J 7 bases, with 13 bases left between them. Per the germline V gene, CDR1 is LGHDT and CDR2 is YNNKEL (reference sequence). The CDR3 has 14 amino acids. DNA for the CDR3: TGTGCCAGCAGCCAAGGGCAGTACCTAGGTGGCTACACCTTC. It specifies CASSQGQYLGGYTF. Filled out from reference TRBV3-1 and TRBJ1-2, the complete variable domain reads DTAVSQTPKYLVTQMGNDKSIKCEQNLGHDTMYWYKQDSKKFLKIMFSYNNKELIINETVPNRFSPKSPDKAHLNLHINSLELGDSAVYFCASSQGQYLGGYTFGSGTRLTVV.

This clonotype has just a few counts. The V and J genes are TRBV15 and TRBJ1-5; 7 positions agree with TRBD1. The CDR3 has 15 amino acids. The germline V gene has CDR1 LNHNV and CDR2 YYDKDF (reference sequence). V gave up 1 base and J gave up 4 bases; unmatched junction bases: 4. DNA for the CDR3: TGTGCCACCAGCAGAGCAGGGACAGCAAATCAGCCCCAGCATTTT. It is translated as CATSRAGTANQPQHF.

The V gene is TRBV2, the J gene TRBJ2-7; D remains ambiguous. Germline loops: CDR1 SNHLY, CDR2 FYNNEI. V was trimmed by 1 base and J by 3 bases, leaving 13 bases between them. This CDR3 has 15 residues. The CDR3 nucleotides read TGTGCCAGCAGTGAAGATTTAGGGATTTACTACGAGCAGTACTTC. It is translated as CASSEDLGIYYEQYF.

This clonotype was recorded a few times. The chain has TRBV3-1 and TRBJ2-1; TRBD2 aligns across 11 bases. After removal of 0 bases from V and 4 bases from J, the junction contained 2 bases not matched to a gene. This CDR3 is 16 amino acids long. CDR1 LGHDT and CDR2 YNNKEL come from the germline V gene (reference sequence). Written as DNA, the CDR3 is TGTGCCAGCAGCCAAGAGACTAGCGGGGTATACAATGAGCAGTTCTTC. It specifies CASSQETSGVYNEQFF.

J is TRBJ2-1 and V is TRBV3-1; the match to TRBD2 covers 7 bases. The germline V gene encodes CDR1 LGHDT and CDR2 YNNKEL (reference sequence). The V and J ends lost 1 base and 1 base, in that order; junction bases with no gene match: 4. The CDR3 has 16 amino acids. CDR3: CASSQGLAASYNEQFF. CDR3 DNA sequence: TGTGCCAGCAGCCAAGGGCTAGCGGCTTCCTACAATGAGCAGTTCTTC.